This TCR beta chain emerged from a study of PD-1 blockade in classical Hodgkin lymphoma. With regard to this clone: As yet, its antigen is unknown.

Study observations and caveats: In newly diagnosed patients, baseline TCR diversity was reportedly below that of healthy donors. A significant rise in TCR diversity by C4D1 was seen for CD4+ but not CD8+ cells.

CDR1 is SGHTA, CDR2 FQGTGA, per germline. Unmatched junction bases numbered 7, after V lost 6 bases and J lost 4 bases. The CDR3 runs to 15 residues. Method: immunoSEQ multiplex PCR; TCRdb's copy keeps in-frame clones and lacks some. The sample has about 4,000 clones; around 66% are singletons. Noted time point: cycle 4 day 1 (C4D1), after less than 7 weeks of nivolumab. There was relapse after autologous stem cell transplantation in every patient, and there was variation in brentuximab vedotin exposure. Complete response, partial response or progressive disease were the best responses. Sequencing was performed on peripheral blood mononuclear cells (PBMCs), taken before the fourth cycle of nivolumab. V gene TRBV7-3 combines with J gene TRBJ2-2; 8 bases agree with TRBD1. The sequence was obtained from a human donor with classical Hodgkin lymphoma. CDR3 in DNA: TGTGCCAGCAGGCCAGGGGGCGAGGTCACCGGGGAGCTGTTTTTT. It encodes CASRPGGEVTGELFF. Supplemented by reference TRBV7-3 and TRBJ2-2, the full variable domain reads GAGVSQTPSNKVTEKGKYVELRCDPISGHTALYWYRQSLGQGPEFLIYFQGTGAADDSGLPNDRFFAVRPEGSVSTLKIQRTERGDSAVYLCASRPGGEVTGELFFGEGSRLTVL.